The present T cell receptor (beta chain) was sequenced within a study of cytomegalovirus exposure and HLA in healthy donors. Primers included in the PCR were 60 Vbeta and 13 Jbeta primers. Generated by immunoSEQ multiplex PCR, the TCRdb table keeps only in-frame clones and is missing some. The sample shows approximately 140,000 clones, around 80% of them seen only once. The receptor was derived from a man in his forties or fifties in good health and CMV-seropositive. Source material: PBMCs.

The CDR3 coding sequence is TGTGCCAGCAGCCTTGATGCGGAGGGGGAAAAACTGTTTTTT. It codes for CASSLDAEGEKLFF. This sequence joins TRBV9 and TRBJ1-4; D is perhaps TRBD1 (5 bases). The CDR3 runs to 14 residues. The V and J ends lost 4 bases and 8 bases respectively, with 15 bases between them. Looked up from germline, CDR1 is SGDLS and CDR2 is YYNGEE.